Below, 21 T cell receptor beta chains from the same sample are listed, as sequenced in a study of blood T cell repertoires in COVID-19. Method: immunoSEQ multiplex PCR; TCRdb's copy keeps in-frame clones and lacks some. The table lists some 69,000 clones, 90% of them singletons. The sample comprised peripheral blood. These receptors were taken from a man aged 60 to 75 with acute or convalescent COVID-19.

This clone was counted only a few times. The CDR3 here is CASSTNIPNQPQHF. The CDR3 DNA follows: TGTGCCAGTAGTACCAACATACCGAATCAGCCCCAGCATTTT. The chain joins TRBV19 to TRBJ1-5; D is ambiguous. CDR3 length equals 14 residues. Looked up from germline, CDR1 is LNHDA and CDR2 is SQIVND (reference sequence). With 4 bases removed from V and 4 bases from J, the gap between germline ends came to 11 bases.

The chain combines TRBV29-1 with TRBJ2-2; D is unresolved. Germline V gives CDR1 SQVTM, CDR2 ANQGSEA. V was trimmed by 3 bases and J by 7 bases, leaving 3 bases between them. This CDR3 spans 10 amino acids. This CDR3 reads CSVDIGELFF. The DNA of the CDR3 is TGCAGCGTTGATATCGGGGAGCTGTTTTTT.

This clone was observed a single time. V and J are TRBV11-1 and TRBJ1-1; the D is unclear. CDR3 length: 14 amino acids. Trimming left V 4 bases short and J 5 bases short, with 14 bases between. Per germline, CDR1 SGHAT and CDR2 FQDESV (reference sequence). The DNA of the CDR3 is TGTGCCAGCAGCTACTTTTTAAGAGGAACTGAAGCTTTCTTT. The encoded protein is CASSYFLRGTEAFF.

The table lists this clone with a count of one. The chain links TRBV11-2 to TRBJ1-5; D may be TRBD1 (5 bases). The CDR3 runs 13 residues. CDR1 and CDR2 (germline): SGHAT, FQNNGV. V was clipped by 5 bases and J by 2 bases, with 7 bases between them. CDR3 in DNA: TGTGCCAGCAGCCGGGGGGGCAATCAGCCCCAGCATTTT. It encodes CASSRGGNQPQHF. The whole variable domain, filled in from reference TRBV11-2 and TRBJ1-5, reads EAGVAQSPRYKIIEKRQSVAFWCNPISGHATLYWYQQILGQGPKLLIQFQNNGVVDDSQLPKDRFSAERLKGVDSTLKIQPAKLEDSAVYLCASSRGGNQPQHFGDGTRLSIL.

This clone was detected only once. The rearrangement links TRBV2 to TRBJ2-7, with 7 bases lining up with TRBD2. This CDR3 spans 14 amino acids. Germline V lookup: CDR1 SNHLY, CDR2 FYNNEI. Trimming at V came to 4 bases and at J to 2 bases, leaving 5 bases not matched to a gene. The DNA of the CDR3 is TGTGCCAGCAGTGCCGAGCGGGGCACCTACGAGCAGTACTTC. Translating gives CASSAERGTYEQYF.

The J gene is TRBJ2-1, the V gene TRBV6-1, with a weak D call TRBD1 (7 bases). The CDR3 contains 14 residues. V was pared by 2 bases and J by 6 bases, with 11 bases between. The germline V gene has CDR1 MNHNS and CDR2 SASEGT. The CDR3: CASSERQGGNEQFF. In DNA, the CDR3 is TGTGCCAGCAGTGAAAGGCAGGGGGGCAATGAGCAGTTCTTC.

The chain links TRBV18 to TRBJ1-1, with 7 nucleotides matching TRBD1. V was pared by 6 bases and J by 1 base, with 2 bases of the junction left unmatched. CDR1 is KGHSH and CDR2 is LQKENI in the germline V gene. The CDR3 consists of 13 residues. The CDR3 loop reads CASSDRENTEAFF. CDR3 nucleotides: TGTGCCAGCTCCGACAGGGAGAACACTGAAGCTTTCTTT.

The chain recombines TRBV18 with TRBJ2-5, with D perhaps TRBD2 (5 bases). Germline V CDR1 and CDR2: KGHSH, LQKENI. This CDR3 is built from 17 residues. The ends were cut back, 6 bases at V and 2 bases at J, with 22 bases in the middle. The CDR3 region is CASSIMMAGPLQETQYF. The DNA of the CDR3 is TGTGCCAGCTCCATCATGATGGCGGGCCCTTTGCAAGAGACCCAGTACTTC.

This chain uses TRBV14 with TRBJ1-6; D gene unclear. The V and J ends lost 2 bases and 10 bases respectively, with 15 bases between them. Germline V gene data show CDR1 as SGHDN and CDR2 as FVKESK. CDR3 length equals 15 residues. Written as DNA, the CDR3 is TGTGCCAGCAGCCAACTCACGGGTCTTGGATCACCCCTCCACTTT. This gives the protein CASSQLTGLGSPLHF.

The chain uses TRBV18 and TRBJ2-7; 7 bases are shared with TRBD1. Germline V CDR1 and CDR2: KGHSH, LQKENI. This CDR3 is built from 17 residues. With V trimmed by 4 bases and J by 2 bases, 14 bases remained unmatched. CDR3 region: CASSRARGRTDAYEQYF. In DNA, the CDR3 is TGTGCCAGCTCACGTGCTAGGGGGCGGACGGATGCCTACGAGCAGTACTTC.

The chain carries TRBV25-1 and TRBJ2-5; TRBD1 matches 9 bases. V trimming: 2 bases; J trimming: 4 bases; junction bases outside the gene matches: 5. Germline V gives CDR1 MGHDK, CDR2 SYGVNS. The CDR3 is made up of 15 amino acids. The CDR3 coding sequence is TGTGCCAGCAGTGAACTGAACAGGGGGCGAGAGACCCAGTACTTC. Amino acid sequence: CASSELNRGRETQYF.

The count of this clone is one. The rearrangement joins TRBV5-1 to TRBJ2-1; a possible D gene is TRBD2 (6 bases). Deletions cut 7 bases from V and 1 base from J, with 12 bases between. CDR1 is SGHRS and CDR2 is YFSETQ in the germline V gene. This CDR3 contains 14 residues. The CDR3 bases are TGCGCCAGCTCGGGGGTAGGGTCCTACAATGAGCAGTTCTTC. It yields the protein CASSGVGSYNEQFF.

The count of this clone is one. The chain uses TRBV6-5 and TRBJ2-7; TRBD1 matches at 7 bases. This CDR3 has 15 residues. Germline CDR1 MNHEY, CDR2 SVGAGI. The junction had 10 bases not matched to a gene; V was cut back by 6 bases and J by 2 bases. CDR3 nucleotides: TGTGCCAGCAGAAGAATCCGGGACAGCGCCTACGAGCAGTACTTC. The encoded protein is CASRRIRDSAYEQYF.

The chain links TRBV27 to TRBJ2-7; 8 nucleotides agree with TRBD1. The germline V gene encodes CDR1 MNHEY and CDR2 SMNVEV (reference sequence). The CDR3 contains 17 residues. Unmatched junction bases numbered 14, after V lost 5 bases and J lost 2 bases. CDR3 nucleotides: TGTGCCAGCAGTCCGCTCTGGGCAGGGGGCGTCCCCTACGAGCAGTACTTC. This encodes CASSPLWAGGVPYEQYF.

V and J are TRBV11-1 and TRBJ1-1; D is possibly TRBD1 (5 bases). V lost 2 bases, J lost 4 bases, and 14 bases lay in between. The CDR3 is made up of 15 amino acids. Germline-derived CDR1 and CDR2 are SGHAT and FQDESV (reference sequence). The CDR3 loop reads CASSLNGRAVTEAFF. CDR3 sequence (DNA): TGTGCCAGCAGCTTAAACGGCAGGGCGGTCACTGAAGCTTTCTTT.

The rearrangement links TRBV28 to TRBJ1-5; D might be TRBD1 (6 bases). The V gene lost 8 bases and the J gene lost 9 bases, with 26 bases spanning the gap. This CDR3 contains 16 residues. In germline, CDR1 is MDHEN, CDR2 SYDVKM. This CDR3 reads CASGTSRSARTVPQHF. The DNA for the CDR3 is TGTGCCAGCGGCACCTCCAGGTCGGCGCGGACAGTGCCCCAGCATTTT.

The rearrangement uses TRBV7-9 and TRBJ1-3; weak D call: TRBD1 (5 bases). The germline V and J ends were trimmed by 6 bases and 1 base, with 7 bases remaining between them. The CDR3 runs to 13 residues. Germline assignment: CDR1 SEHNR and CDR2 FQNEAQ (reference sequence). DNA for the CDR3: TGTGCCAGCAGGGAGGGGTCTGGAAACACCATATATTTT. As protein: CASREGSGNTIYF.

This chain connects TRBV10-3 to TRBJ1-2; D gene uncertain. Trimming took off 2 bases at V and 6 bases at J, with 10 bases between the two ends. The CDR3 extends over 13 amino acids. Germline CDR1 ENHRY, CDR2 SYGVKD. The CDR3, as DNA: TGTGCCATCAGTGAGGGTGCAGAAGATGGCTACACCTTC. It yields the protein CAISEGAEDGYTF.

The chain recombines TRBV11-3 with TRBJ1-3, with D unresolved. The germline V gene encodes CDR1 SGHNT and CDR2 YENEEA. The CDR3 runs 13 residues. Trimming took off 6 bases at V and 2 bases at J, with 8 bases between the two ends. The DNA of the CDR3 is TGTGCCAGCAGTTTTGACACTGGAAACACCATATATTTT. Protein sequence: CASSFDTGNTIYF.

The J gene is TRBJ2-6, the V gene TRBV10-2; the D gene is possibly TRBD1 (6 bases). CDR1 and CDR2 from the germline V gene are WSHSY and SAAADI. The CDR3 spans 15 residues. The V gene lost 6 bases and the J gene lost 11 bases, with 20 bases spanning the gap. DNA of the CDR3: TGCGCCAGCAGATTGCGGCAGGGGCGAAGGGACGTCCTGACTTTC. Amino acid sequence: CASRLRQGRRDVLTF.

The V gene is TRBV28, the J gene TRBJ1-4; a possible D gene is TRBD1 (6 bases). The length of the CDR3 is 14 residues. The V end was cut by 2 bases, the J end by 7 bases, with 11 bases between. The germline V gene has CDR1 MDHEN and CDR2 SYDVKM. The CDR3 is CASSLQGLSEKLFF. The CDR3 nucleotides are TGTGCCAGCAGTTTACAGGGGCTAAGTGAAAAACTGTTTTTT.